The clone carrying this T cell receptor (beta chain) has more than one count but fewer than ten. Trimming removed 2 bases from V and 1 base from J; junction bases left unmatched: 3. The CDR3 is made up of 15 amino acids. CDR1 and CDR2 from the germline V gene are SGHRS and YFSETQ. This record belongs to a study of beta chain features in type 1 diabetes. Investigators reverse transcribed all isolated RNA, so they sequenced expressed TCRB transcripts. Data came from immunoSEQ multiplex PCR; TCRdb stores just in-frame clones and leaves some out. Of some 150,000 clones in the sample, approximately 10% were seen once.

The sample was central memory CD4+ T cells from blood. The receptor was derived from a woman in her thirties or forties in good health. The gene calls are TRBV5-1 and TRBJ1-1; 9 nucleotides line up with TRBD1. The CDR3 nucleotides read TGCGCCAGCAGCTTACAGGGGGCGGCGAACACTGAAGCTTTCTTT. Translating gives CASSLQGAANTEAFF. Looking up the rest from reference TRBV5-1 and TRBJ1-1 gives the full variable domain: KAGVTQTPRYLIKTRGQQVTLSCSPISGHRSVSWYQQTPGQGLQFLFEYFSETQRNKGNFPGRFSGRQFSNSRSEMNVSTLELGDSALYLCASSLQGAANTEAFFGQGTRLTVV.